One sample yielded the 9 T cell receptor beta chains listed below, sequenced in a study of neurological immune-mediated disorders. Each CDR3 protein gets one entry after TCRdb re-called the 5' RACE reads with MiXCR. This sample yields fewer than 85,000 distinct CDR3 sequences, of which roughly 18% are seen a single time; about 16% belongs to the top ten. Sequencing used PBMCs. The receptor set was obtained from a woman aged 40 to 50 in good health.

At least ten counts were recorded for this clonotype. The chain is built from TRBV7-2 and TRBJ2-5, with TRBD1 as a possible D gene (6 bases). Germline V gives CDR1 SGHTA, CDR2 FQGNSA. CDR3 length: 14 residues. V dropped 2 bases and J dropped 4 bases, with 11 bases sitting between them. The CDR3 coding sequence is TGTGCCAGCAGCTTATCCCAGGGGCGAGAGACCCAGTACTTC. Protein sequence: CASSLSQGRETQYF.

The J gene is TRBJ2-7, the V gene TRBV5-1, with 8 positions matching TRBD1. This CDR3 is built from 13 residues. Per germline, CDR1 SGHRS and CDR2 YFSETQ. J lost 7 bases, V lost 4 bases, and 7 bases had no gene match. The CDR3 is CASSVDRVWEQYF. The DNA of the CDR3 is TGCGCCAGCAGCGTGGACAGGGTATGGGAGCAGTACTTC.

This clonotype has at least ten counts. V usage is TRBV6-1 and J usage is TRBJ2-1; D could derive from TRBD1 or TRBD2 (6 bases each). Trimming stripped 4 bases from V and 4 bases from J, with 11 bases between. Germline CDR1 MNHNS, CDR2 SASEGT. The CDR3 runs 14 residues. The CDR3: CASSVEGGYNEQFF. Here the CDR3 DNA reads TGTGCCAGCAGTGTTGAAGGGGGGTACAATGAGCAGTTCTTC.

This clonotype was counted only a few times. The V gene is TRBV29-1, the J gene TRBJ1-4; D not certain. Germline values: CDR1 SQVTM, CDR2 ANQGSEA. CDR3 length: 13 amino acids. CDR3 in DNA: TGCATTGAGCCGGGTGGAGCTAATGAAAAACTGTTTTTT. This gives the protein CIEPGGANEKLFF.

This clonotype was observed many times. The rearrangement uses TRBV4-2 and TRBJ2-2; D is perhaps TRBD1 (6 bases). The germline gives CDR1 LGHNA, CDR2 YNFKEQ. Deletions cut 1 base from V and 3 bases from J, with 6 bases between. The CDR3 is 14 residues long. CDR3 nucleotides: TGTGCCAGCAGCCAAGGACAGGACACCGGGGAGCTGTTTTTT. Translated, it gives CASSQGQDTGELFF.

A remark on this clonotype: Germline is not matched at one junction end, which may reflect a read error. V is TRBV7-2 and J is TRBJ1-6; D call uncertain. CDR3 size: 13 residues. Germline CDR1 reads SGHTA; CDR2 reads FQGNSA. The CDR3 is CASSLPDNSPLQF. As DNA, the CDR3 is TGTGCCAGCAGCTTACCTGATAATTCACCCCTCCAGTTT.

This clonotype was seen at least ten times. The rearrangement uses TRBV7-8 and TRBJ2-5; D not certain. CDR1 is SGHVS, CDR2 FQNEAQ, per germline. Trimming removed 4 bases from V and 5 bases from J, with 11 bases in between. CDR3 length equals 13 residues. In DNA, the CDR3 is TGTGCCAGCAGCTGGCTGGATGTCGAGACCCAGTACTTC. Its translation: CASSWLDVETQYF.

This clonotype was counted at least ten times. The CDR3 nucleotides read TGTGCCAGCATTGGACTAGCGGGGGGGCCTAGTGAGCAGTTCTTC. Translating it yields CASIGLAGGPSEQFF. V is TRBV12-3 or TRBV12-4 and J is TRBJ2-1; the match to TRBD2 covers 15 bases. Germline trimming cut 7 bases from V and 9 bases from J; bases unmatched to any gene: 7. There are 15 residues in the CDR3.

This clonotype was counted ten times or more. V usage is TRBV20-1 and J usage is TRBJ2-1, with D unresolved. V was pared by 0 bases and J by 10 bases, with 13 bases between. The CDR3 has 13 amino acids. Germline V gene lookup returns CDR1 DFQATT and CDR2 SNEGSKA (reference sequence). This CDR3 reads CSARESPGEEQFF. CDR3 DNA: TGCAGTGCTAGAGAGAGCCCCGGAGAGGAGCAGTTCTTC.